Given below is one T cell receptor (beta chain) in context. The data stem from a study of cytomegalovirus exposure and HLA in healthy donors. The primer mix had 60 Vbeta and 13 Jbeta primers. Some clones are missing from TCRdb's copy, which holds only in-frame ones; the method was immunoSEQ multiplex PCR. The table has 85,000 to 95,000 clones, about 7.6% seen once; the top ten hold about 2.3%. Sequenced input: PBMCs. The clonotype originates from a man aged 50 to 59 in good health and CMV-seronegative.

CDR3 DNA sequence: TGTGCCAGCAGTGGACAGAGGAACACTGAAGCTTTCTTT. This encodes CASSGQRNTEAFF. The genes are TRBV25-1 and TRBJ1-1, with a possible D match to TRBD1 (5 bases). The V gene's germline CDR1 is MGHDK and CDR2 SYGVNS. The CDR3 covers 13 residues. Trimming cost V 4 bases and J 1 base, with 7 bases left between them.